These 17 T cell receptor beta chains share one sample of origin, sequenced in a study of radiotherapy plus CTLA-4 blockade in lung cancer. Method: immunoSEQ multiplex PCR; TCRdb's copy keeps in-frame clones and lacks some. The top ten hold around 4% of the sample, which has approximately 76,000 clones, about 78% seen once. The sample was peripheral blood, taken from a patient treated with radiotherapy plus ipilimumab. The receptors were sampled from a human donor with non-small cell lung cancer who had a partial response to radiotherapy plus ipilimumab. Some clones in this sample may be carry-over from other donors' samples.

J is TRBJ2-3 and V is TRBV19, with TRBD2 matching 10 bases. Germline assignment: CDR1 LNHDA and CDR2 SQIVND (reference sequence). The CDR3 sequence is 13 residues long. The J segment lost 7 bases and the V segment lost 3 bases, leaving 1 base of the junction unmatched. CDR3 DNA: TGTGCCAGTAGTATCACTAGCGGGAATACGCAGTATTTT. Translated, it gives CASSITSGNTQYF.

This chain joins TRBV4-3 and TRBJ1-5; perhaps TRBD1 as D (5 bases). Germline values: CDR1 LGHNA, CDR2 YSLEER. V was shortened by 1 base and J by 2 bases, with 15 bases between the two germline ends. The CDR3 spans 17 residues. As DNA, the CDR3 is TGCGCCAGCAGCCAAGGGTGGGGGACTTCGGGCAATCAGCCCCAGCATTTT. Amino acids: CASSQGWGTSGNQPQHF.

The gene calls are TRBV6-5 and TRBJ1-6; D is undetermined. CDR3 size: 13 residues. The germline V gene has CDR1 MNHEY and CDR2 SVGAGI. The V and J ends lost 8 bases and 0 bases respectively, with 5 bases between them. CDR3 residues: CASYSSYNSPLHF. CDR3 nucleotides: TGTGCCAGCTATAGCTCCTATAATTCACCCCTCCACTTT.

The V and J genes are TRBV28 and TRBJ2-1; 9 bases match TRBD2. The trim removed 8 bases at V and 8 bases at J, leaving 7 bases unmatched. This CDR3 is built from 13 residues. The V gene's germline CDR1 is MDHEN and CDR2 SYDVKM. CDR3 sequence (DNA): TGTGCCAGCCGTGCGGGGGGGCTGTATGAGCAGTTCTTC. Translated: CASRAGGLYEQFF.

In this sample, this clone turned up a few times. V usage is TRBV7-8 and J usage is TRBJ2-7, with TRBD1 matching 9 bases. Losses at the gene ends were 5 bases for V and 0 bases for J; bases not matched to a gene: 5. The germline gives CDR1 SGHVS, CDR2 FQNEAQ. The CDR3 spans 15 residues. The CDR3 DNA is TGTGCCAGCAGCCGGGGACAGGGTCCCTCCTACGAGCAGTACTTC. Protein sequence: CASSRGQGPSYEQYF.

The CDR3 region has the DNA TGTGCCAGCAGTTACGACAGCTACGAGCAGTACTTC. Amino acids: CASSYDSYEQYF. The genes are TRBV6-6 and TRBJ2-7; possible D gene TRBD1, 5 bases. This CDR3 is 12 amino acids long. The V and J ends lost 2 bases and 3 bases respectively, with 5 bases between them. CDR1 is MNHNY and CDR2 is SVGAGI in the germline V gene (reference sequence).

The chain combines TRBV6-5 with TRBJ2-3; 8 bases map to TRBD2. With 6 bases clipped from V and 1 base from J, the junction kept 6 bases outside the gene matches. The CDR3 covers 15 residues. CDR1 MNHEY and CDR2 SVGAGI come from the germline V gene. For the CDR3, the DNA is TGTGCCAGCAGAACGGGGGGGGCCGGCACAGATACGCAGTATTTT. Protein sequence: CASRTGGAGTDTQYF.

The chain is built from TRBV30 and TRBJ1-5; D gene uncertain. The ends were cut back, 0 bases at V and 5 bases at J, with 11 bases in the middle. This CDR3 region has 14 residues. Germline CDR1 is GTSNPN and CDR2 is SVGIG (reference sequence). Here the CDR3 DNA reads TGTGCCTGGAGTGTACTGGGGAGGGATCAGCCCCAGCATTTT. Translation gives CAWSVLGRDQPQHF.

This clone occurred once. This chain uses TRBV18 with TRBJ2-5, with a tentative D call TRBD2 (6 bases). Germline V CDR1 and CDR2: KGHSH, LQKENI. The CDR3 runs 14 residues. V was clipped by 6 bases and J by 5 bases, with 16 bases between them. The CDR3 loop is CASSTSRGTETQYF. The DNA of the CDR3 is TGTGCCAGCTCGACCAGTCGGGGGACTGAGACCCAGTACTTC.

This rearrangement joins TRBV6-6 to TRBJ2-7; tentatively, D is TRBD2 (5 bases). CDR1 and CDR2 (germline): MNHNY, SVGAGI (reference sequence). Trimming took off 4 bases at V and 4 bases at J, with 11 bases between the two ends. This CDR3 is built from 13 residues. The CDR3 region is CASSFQRGYEQYF. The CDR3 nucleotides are TGTGCCAGCAGTTTCCAACGCGGGTACGAGCAGTACTTC.

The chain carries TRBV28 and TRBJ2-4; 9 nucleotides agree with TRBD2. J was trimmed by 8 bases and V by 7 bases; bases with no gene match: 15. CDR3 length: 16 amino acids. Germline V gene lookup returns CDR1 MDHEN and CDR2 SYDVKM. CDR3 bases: TGTGCCAGCATCCGAGCGAGGGCGGGGGGGCTGGACATTCAGTACTTC. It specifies CASIRARAGGLDIQYF.

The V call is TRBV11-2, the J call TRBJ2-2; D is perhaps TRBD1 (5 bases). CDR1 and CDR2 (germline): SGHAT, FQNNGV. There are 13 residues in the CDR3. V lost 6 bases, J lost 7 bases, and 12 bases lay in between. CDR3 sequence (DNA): TGTGCCAGCAGTTTCTCTAGGGGCGGGGAGCTGTTTTTT. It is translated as CASSFSRGGELFF.

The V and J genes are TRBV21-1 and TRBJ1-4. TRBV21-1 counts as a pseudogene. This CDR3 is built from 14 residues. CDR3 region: CATRGGWEVGKLFF. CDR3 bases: TGTGCCACGCGGGGGGGGTGGGAAGTCGGGAAACTGTTTTTT.

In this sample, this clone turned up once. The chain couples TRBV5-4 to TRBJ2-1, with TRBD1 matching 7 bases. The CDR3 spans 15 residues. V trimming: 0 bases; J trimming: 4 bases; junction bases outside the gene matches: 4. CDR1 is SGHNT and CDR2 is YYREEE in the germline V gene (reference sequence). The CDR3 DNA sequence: TGTGCCAGCAGCTTGGAAGGGGGCCAGTACAATGAGCAGTTCTTC. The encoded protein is CASSLEGGQYNEQFF.

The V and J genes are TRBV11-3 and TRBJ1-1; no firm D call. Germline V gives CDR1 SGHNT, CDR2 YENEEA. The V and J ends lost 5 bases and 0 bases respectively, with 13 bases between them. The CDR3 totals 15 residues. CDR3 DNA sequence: TGTGCCAGCAGCCACCAGAAGGCGGTGAACACTGAAGCTTTCTTT. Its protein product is CASSHQKAVNTEAFF.

In DNA, the CDR3 is TGTGCCAGCAGTTTTTGGAACTACGAGCAGTACTTC. This encodes CASSFWNYEQYF. The gene calls are TRBV28 and TRBJ2-5; D gene uncertain. The closer fit of TRBJ2-7 to the DNA end suggests the J call may be wrong. The germline CDR1 and CDR2 sequences are MDHEN and SYDVKM. This CDR3 has 12 amino acids.

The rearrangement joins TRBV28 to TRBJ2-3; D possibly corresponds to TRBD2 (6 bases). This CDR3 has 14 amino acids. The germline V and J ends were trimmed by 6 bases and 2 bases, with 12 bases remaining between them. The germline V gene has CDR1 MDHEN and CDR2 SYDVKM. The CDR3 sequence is CASRPGGITDTQYF. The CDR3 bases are TGTGCCAGCAGACCCGGGGGTATCACAGATACGCAGTATTTT. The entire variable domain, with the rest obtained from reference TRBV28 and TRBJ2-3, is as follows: DVKVTQSSRYLVKRTGEKVFLECVQDMDHENMFWYRQDPGLGLRLIYFSYDVKMKEKGDIPEGYSVSREKKERFSLILESASTNQTSMYLCASRPGGITDTQYFGPGTRLTVL.